What follows is one T cell receptor (beta chain) and its context. No antigen is known for it. It has no much larger one-base neighbor in the sample; base qualities were not kept. Receptor libraries were prepared by the immunoSEQ multiplex PCR assay. The table comes from immuneACCESS by way of TCRdb, which keeps in-frame sequences with V and J called. Part of the clones is missing from these tables; in studies checked, under half for an unresolved V gene and the rest for unknown reasons. This sample has some 32,000 clones in its table, and roughly 88% of those were observed once. Roughly 4.5% of the sample is held by the ten biggest clonotypes. The sample originates from a study of chemoradiotherapy in HPV16-positive cancers (dated by TCRdb to 2021 to 2024). Turning to the overall study: Using functional T-cell assays on cells from a couple of HPV16-positive patients, the researchers defined candidate HPV-specific T-cell clones and common TCR motifs. Whether T-cell immunity against the HPV oncoproteins E6 and E7 changes during chemoradiotherapy and whether survival is affected by this immunity were examined in the study. The candidate HPV-specific TCRs and motifs were subsequently tracked in TCR repertoires obtained from roughly 90 patients with HPV-related cancers.

Study-wide findings and limitations: The survival association was reported for HPV16-positive patients, and the functional definition of HPV-specific T cells was derived from only two HPV16-positive patients. In HPV16-positive patients, expansion of HPV-responsive T cells during chemoradiotherapy was associated with improved recurrence-free survival. Expansion of candidate HPV-specific clones and E7-related TCR motifs was observed in the tumor microenvironment during treatment, whereas no such expansion was observed for non-HPV-specific T cells.

Repertoires were sampled repeatedly over the course of chemoradiotherapy, so clonal expansion could be followed in the tumor microenvironment. From the germline V gene, CDR1 is WSHSY and CDR2 is SAAADI. Trimming takes 7 bases from V and 2 bases from J, and the germline ends sit 25 bases apart. Inclusive of the bounding cysteine and phenylalanine, the CDR3 is 18 residues long. Only the CDR3 region is kept as DNA, spanning 54 bases read in frame from base 1. The rearrangement combines TRBV10-2 with TRBJ2-3, with TRBD1 perhaps the D gene, on 6 matching bases. The receptor comes from a human donor with HPV-associated anogenital cancer. The starting material was blood, obtained from a patient who underwent chemoradiotherapy. The nucleotide sequence is given as TGCGCCAGCACCCTGAATGTGGTTACAGGGAGATTCACAGATACGCAGTATTTT. The resulting protein is CASTLNVVTGRFTDTQYF.